The 5 T cell receptor beta chains below come from one sample, sequenced in a study of T cells after yellow fever vaccination. MiXCR, applied by TCRdb to the 5' RACE reads, yields one record per CDR3 protein. The repertoire has a few hundred thousand distinct CDR3 sequences, more than 9% of them found once; the top ten carry roughly 18%. Sequences were derived from PBMCs, sampled on the day of the first yellow fever vaccination. Every receptor here comes from a man aged 18 to 35 who received the YFV17D yellow fever vaccine.

In this sample, this clonotype turned up a few times. The chain couples TRBV7-9 to TRBJ2-2; D uncertain. The CDR3 extends over 14 amino acids. Germline-derived CDR1 and CDR2 are SEHNR and FQNEAQ (reference sequence). The V and J ends lost 1 base and 4 bases respectively, with 7 bases between them. The CDR3 DNA is TGTGCCAGCAGCTTAGTCAGGCTCACCGGGGAGCTGTTTTTT. Translated: CASSLVRLTGELFF.

This chain connects TRBV7-2 to TRBJ2-5; possible D gene TRBD2, 5 bases. Germline V gene data show CDR1 as SGHTA and CDR2 as FQGNSA. Trimming shortened V by 5 bases and J by 5 bases, and 15 bases separated the two germline ends. The CDR3 length is 14 residues. CDR3 DNA sequence: TGTGCCAGCAGCGTGGACTGGCGGAATGAGACCCAGTACTTC. Its translation: CASSVDWRNETQYF. Full variable domain (rest looked up from reference TRBV7-2 and TRBJ2-5): GAGVSQSPSNKVTEKGKDVELRCDPISGHTALYWYRQSLGQGLEFLIYFQGNSAPDKSGLPSDRFSAERTGGSVSTLTIQRTQQEDSAVYLCASSVDWRNETQYFGPGTRLLVL.

This clonotype was observed at least ten times. This sequence joins TRBV4-2 and TRBJ2-1, with D perhaps matching TRBD1 (6 bases). The germline V and J ends were trimmed by 10 bases and 0 bases, with 10 bases remaining between them. CDR1 is LGHNA and CDR2 is YNFKEQ in the germline V gene. The CDR3 consists of 13 residues. The DNA of the CDR3 is TGTGCCACAGGGACACTCTCCTACAATGAGCAGTTCTTC. Its translation: CATGTLSYNEQFF.

This clonotype was observed at least ten times. V is TRBV7-9 and J is TRBJ1-2; D gene uncertain. Trimming removed 3 bases at V and 4 bases at J, with 9 bases between. The length of the CDR3 is 13 residues. CDR1 SEHNR and CDR2 FQNEAQ come from the germline V gene (reference sequence). The CDR3 spells CASSFGRFYGYTF. As DNA, the CDR3 is TGTGCCAGCAGCTTCGGCCGATTCTATGGCTACACCTTC. The whole variable domain, remainder taken from reference TRBV7-9 and TRBJ1-2, is DTGVSQNPRHKITKRGQNVTFRCDPISEHNRLYWYRQTLGQGPEFLTYFQNEAQLEKSRLLSDRFSAERPKGSFSTLEIQRTEQGDSAMYLCASSFGRFYGYTFGSGTRLTVV.

In its sample, this clonotype was seen a few times. The chain uses TRBV20-1 and TRBJ2-5; 7 nucleotides line up with TRBD1. Germline V CDR1 and CDR2: DFQATT, SNEGSKA (reference sequence). CDR3 length equals 14 residues. Trimming at V came to 6 bases and at J to 5 bases, leaving 12 bases not matched to a gene. In DNA form, the CDR3 reads TGCAGTGCCCCTCGACAGGGACAAAGCGAGACCCAGTACTTC. Translation gives CSAPRQGQSETQYF.